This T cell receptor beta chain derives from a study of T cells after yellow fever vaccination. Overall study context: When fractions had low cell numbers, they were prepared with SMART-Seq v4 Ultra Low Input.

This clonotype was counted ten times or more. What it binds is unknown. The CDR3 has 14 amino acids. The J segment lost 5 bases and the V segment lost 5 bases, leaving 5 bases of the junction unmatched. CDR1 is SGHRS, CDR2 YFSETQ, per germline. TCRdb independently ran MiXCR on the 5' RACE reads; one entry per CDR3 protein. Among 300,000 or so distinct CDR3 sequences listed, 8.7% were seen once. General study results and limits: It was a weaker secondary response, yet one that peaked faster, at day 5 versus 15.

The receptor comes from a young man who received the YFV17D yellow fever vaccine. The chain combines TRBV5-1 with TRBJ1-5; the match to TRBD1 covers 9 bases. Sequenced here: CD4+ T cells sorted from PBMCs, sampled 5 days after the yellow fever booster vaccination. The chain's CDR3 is CASSPDRGDQPQHF. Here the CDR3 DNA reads TGCGCCAGCAGTCCTGACAGGGGGGATCAGCCCCAGCATTTT.